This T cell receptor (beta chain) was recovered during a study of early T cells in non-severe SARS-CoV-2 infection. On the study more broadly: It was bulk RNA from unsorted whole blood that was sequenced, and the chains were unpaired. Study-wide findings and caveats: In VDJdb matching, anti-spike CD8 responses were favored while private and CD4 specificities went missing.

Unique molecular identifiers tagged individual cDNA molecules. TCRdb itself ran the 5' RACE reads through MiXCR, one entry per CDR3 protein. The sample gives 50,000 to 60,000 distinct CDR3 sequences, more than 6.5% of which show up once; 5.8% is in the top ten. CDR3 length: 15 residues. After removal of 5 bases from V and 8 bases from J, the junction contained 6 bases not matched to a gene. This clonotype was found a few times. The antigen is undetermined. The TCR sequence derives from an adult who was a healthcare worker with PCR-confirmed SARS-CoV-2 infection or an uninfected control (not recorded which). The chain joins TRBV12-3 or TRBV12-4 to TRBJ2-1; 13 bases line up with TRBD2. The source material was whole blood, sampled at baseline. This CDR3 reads CASSTQTSGGHEQFF. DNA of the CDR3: TGTGCCAGCAGTACACAGACTAGCGGGGGGCATGAGCAGTTCTTC.